This T cell receptor beta chain was recovered during a study of beta chain features in type 1 diabetes. About the study: Healthy donors resembled patients in age, gender and cell yields. Broader study findings: Junctions at VDJ sites from type 1 diabetes patients had fewer insertions and more deletions.

The sequenced template was cDNA made from the entire isolated RNA. Clones were read by immunoSEQ multiplex PCR, and TCRdb kept only the in-frame ones, dropping some. The sample contains 200,000 to 250,000 clones, over 8.5% of which appear only once. In regard to this clone: Its target is unknown.

The source of this sequence is a young woman in good health. Material for sequencing was naive CD4+ T cells from blood.

DNA for the CDR3: TGTGCCAGCTCACCCTTCTCAACTAGCGGCAGCACAGATACGCAGTATTTT. The encoded protein is CASSPFSTSGSTDTQYF. This chain links TRBV18 with TRBJ2-3, with 8 positions matching TRBD2. The germline CDR1 and CDR2 sequences are KGHSH and LQKENI. This CDR3 has 17 residues. V lost 3 bases, J lost 0 bases, and 8 bases stayed unmatched.